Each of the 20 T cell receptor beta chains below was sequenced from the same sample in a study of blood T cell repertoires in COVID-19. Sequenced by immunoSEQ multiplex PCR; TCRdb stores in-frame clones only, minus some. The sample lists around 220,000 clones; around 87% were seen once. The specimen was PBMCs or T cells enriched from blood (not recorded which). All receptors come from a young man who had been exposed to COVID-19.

This chain's CDR3 is CASSVEGSGYDYNEQFF. The CDR3, as DNA: TGTGCCAGCAGCGTAGAGGGTAGCGGGTATGACTACAATGAGCAGTTCTTC. The chain links TRBV9 to TRBJ2-1; 7 bases match TRBD2. J was trimmed by 3 bases and V by 0 bases; bases with no gene match: 9. Germline V lookup: CDR1 SGDLS, CDR2 YYNGEE. The CDR3 covers 17 residues.

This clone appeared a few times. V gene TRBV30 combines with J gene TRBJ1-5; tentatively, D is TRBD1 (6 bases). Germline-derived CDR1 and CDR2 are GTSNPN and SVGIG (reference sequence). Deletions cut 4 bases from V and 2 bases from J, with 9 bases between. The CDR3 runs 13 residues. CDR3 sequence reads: CAWTPGGNQPQHF. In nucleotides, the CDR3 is TGTGCCTGGACTCCAGGGGGCAATCAGCCCCAGCATTTT.

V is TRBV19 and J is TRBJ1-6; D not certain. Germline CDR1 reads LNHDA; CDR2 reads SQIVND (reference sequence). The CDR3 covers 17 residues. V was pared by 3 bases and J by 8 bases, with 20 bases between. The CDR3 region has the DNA TGTGCCAGTAGTATCTCCCCCTTAACCGAAGAGGATTCACCCCTCCACTTT. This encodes CASSISPLTEEDSPLHF.

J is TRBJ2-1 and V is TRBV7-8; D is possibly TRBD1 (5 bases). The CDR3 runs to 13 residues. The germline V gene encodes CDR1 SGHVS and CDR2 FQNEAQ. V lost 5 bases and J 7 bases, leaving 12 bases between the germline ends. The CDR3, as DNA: TGTGCCAGCAGCCGTAGGCAGGGAAATGAGCAGTTCTTC. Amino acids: CASSRRQGNEQFF.

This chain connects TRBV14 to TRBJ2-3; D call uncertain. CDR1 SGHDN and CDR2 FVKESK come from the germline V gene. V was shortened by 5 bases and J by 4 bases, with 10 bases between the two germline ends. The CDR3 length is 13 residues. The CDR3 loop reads CASSSTGPDTQYF. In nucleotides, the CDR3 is TGTGCCAGCAGCTCCACGGGTCCAGATACGCAGTATTTT.

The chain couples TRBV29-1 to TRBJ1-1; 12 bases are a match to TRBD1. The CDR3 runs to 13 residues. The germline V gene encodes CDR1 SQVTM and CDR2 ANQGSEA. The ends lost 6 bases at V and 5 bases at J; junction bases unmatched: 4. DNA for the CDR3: TGCAGCGTGGGACAGGGGGCAGGGACTGAAGCTTTCTTT. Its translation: CSVGQGAGTEAFF.

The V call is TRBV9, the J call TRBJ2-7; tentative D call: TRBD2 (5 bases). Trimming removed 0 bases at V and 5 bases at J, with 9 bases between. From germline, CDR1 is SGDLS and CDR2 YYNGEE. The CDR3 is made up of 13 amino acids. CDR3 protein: CASSVGSGDEQYF. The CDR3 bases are TGTGCCAGCAGCGTAGGGTCCGGGGACGAGCAGTACTTC.

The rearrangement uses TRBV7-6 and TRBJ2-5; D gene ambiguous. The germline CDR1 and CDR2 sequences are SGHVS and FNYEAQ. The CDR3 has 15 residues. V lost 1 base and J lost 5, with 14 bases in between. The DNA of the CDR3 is TGTGCCAGCAGCTTAGATCATGGCAGGCTGGAGACCCAGTACTTC. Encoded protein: CASSLDHGRLETQYF.

The CDR3, as DNA: TGTGCCAGCAGCTTAGGGATAGGTAGCGGGGGGGCAAATACGCAGTATTTT. Encoded protein: CASSLGIGSGGANTQYF. The rearrangement links TRBV11-2 to TRBJ2-3; 11 bases match TRBD2. V shed 1 base and J 7 bases; nucleotides not matched to a gene: 10. This CDR3 comprises 17 residues. Germline CDR1 and CDR2: SGHAT and FQNNGV.

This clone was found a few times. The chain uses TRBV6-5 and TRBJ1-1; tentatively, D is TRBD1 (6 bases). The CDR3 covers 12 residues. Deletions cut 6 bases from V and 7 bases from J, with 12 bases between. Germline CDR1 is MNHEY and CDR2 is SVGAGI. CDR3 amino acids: CASRNRDIEAFF. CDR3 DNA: TGTGCCAGCAGGAACCGGGACATTGAAGCTTTCTTT.

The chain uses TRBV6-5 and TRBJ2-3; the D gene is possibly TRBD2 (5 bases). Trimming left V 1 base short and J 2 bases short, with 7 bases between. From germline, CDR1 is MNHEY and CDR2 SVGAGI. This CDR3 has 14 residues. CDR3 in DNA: TGTGCCAGCAGTTACTTCGGGATCACAGATACGCAGTATTTT. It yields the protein CASSYFGITDTQYF.

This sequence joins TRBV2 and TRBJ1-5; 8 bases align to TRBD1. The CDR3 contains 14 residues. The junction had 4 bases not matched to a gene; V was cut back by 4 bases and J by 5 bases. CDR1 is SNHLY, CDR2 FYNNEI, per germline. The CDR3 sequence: CASSVAGGYQPQHF. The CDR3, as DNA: TGTGCCAGCAGTGTCGCAGGGGGCTATCAGCCCCAGCATTTT.

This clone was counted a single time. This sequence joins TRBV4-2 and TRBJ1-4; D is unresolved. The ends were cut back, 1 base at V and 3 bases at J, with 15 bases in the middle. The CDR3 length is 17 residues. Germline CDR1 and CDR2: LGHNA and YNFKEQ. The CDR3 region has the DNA TGTGCCAGCAGCCAAGTGTGGGCGTCACAGTCTAATGAAAAACTGTTTTTT. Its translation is CASSQVWASQSNEKLFF.

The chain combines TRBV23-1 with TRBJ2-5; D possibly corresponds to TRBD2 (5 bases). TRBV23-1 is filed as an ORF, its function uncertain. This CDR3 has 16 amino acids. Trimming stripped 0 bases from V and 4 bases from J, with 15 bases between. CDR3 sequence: CASSQSRARDRETQYF. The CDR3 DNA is TGCGCCAGCAGTCAATCGAGGGCCCGGGATCGAGAGACCCAGTACTTC.

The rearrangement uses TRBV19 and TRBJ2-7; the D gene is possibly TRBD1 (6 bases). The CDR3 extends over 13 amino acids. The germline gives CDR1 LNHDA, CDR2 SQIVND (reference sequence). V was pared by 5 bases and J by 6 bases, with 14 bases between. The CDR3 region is CASSPDRLSEQYF. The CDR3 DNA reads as TGTGCCAGTAGTCCAGACAGGTTATCCGAGCAGTACTTC.

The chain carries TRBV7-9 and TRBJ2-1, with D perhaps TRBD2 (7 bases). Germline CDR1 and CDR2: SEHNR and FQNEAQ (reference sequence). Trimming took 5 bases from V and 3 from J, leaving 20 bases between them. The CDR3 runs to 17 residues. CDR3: CASSHWGGSWDYNEQFF. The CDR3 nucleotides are TGTGCCAGCAGCCATTGGGGGGGCTCATGGGACTACAATGAGCAGTTCTTC.

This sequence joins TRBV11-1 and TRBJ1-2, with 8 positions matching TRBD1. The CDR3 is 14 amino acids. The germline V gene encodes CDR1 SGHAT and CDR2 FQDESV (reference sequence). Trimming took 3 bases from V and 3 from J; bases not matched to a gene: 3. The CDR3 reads CASSFQGADYGYTF. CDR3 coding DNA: TGTGCCAGCAGCTTTCAGGGGGCAGACTATGGCTACACCTTC.

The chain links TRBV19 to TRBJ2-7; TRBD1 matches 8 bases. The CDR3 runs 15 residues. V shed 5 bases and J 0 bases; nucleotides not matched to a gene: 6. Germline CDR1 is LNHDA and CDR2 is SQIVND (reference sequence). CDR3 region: CASSRTGSSSYEQYF. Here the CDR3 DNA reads TGTGCCAGTAGTCGGACAGGGTCCAGCTCCTACGAGCAGTACTTC. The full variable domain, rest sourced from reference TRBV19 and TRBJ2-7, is DGGITQSPKYLFRKEGQNVTLSCEQNLNHDAMYWYRQDPGQGLRLIYYSQIVNDFQKGDIAEGYSVSREKKESFPLTVTSAQKNPTAFYLCASSRTGSSSYEQYFGPGTRLTVT.

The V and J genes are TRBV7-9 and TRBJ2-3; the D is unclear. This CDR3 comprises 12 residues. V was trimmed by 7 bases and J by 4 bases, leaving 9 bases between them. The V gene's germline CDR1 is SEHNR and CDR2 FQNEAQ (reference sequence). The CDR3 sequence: CASTIRPDTQYF. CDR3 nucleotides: TGTGCCAGCACCATTCGTCCAGATACGCAGTATTTT.

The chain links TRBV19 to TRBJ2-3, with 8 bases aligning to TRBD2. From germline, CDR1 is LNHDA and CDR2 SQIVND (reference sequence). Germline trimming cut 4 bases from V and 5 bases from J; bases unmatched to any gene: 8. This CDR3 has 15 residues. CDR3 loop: CASSTTGTRGDTQYF. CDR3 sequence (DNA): TGTGCCAGTAGTACCACCGGGACTAGGGGAGATACGCAGTATTTT.